A single sample is the source of the 9 T cell receptor beta chains below, sequenced in a study of T-cell memory formation after mild COVID-19. TCRdb itself ran the 5' RACE reads through MiXCR, one entry per CDR3 protein. Of approximately 490,000 distinct CDR3 sequences listed, roughly 22% are singletons. The source material was PBMCs or a T cell subset sorted from them (not recorded which). The receptors were sampled from an adult woman who had mild COVID-19 (a few samples of this study predate the infection). Cell type and time point are not known.

The rearrangement uses TRBV12-3 or TRBV12-4 and TRBJ2-7; D possibly corresponds to TRBD2 (5 bases). The length of the CDR3 is 12 residues. The V gene lost 7 bases and the J gene lost 6 bases, with 13 bases spanning the gap. CDR3 residues: CASTPGLSEQYF. DNA for the CDR3: TGTGCCAGCACCCCTGGACTCAGCGAGCAGTACTTC.

The genes are TRBV7-8 and TRBJ2-7, with 7 nucleotides matching TRBD2. V gave up 1 base and J gave up 0 bases; unmatched junction bases: 12. This CDR3 comprises 18 residues. Germline CDR1 and CDR2: SGHVS and FQNEAQ. CDR3 DNA sequence: TGTGCCAGCAGCTTAGTTTCCGTGGGCGGGGGTAGCTCCTACGAGCAGTACTTC. Its translation is CASSLVSVGGGSSYEQYF. The entire variable domain, with the rest obtained from reference TRBV7-8 and TRBJ2-7, is as follows: GAGVSQSPRYKVAKRGQDVALRCDPISGHVSLFWYQQALGQGPEFLTYFQNEAQLDKSGLPSDRFFAERPEGSVSTLKIQRTQQEDSAVYLCASSLVSVGGGSSYEQYFGPGTRLTVT.

The J gene is TRBJ2-2, the V gene TRBV14; D is undetermined. Germline loops: CDR1 SGHDN, CDR2 FVKESK. V was pared by 2 bases and J by 7 bases, with 8 bases between. The CDR3 is made up of 13 amino acids. Here the CDR3 DNA reads TGTGCCAGCAGCCAATTTCTTGACGGGGAGCTGTTTTTT. This translates into CASSQFLDGELFF.

The chain has TRBV24-1 and TRBJ2-1; D is unresolved. V shed 7 bases and J shed 7 bases, with 13 bases lying between them. The CDR3 contains 13 residues. The germline gives CDR1 KGHDR, CDR2 SFDVKD. The DNA of the CDR3 is TGTGCCACCAGGGGAAATACCAGGAATGAGCAGTTCTTC. It translates to CATRGNTRNEQFF.

The sample holds a few counts of this clonotype. The V call is TRBV30, the J call TRBJ1-1; tentatively, D is TRBD1 (5 bases). CDR1 is GTSNPN and CDR2 is SVGIG in the germline V gene (reference sequence). The CDR3 has 16 residues. The ends were cut back, 0 bases at V and 3 bases at J, with 17 bases in the middle. The chain's CDR3 is CAWSVLRGTRDTEAFF. In DNA, the CDR3 is TGTGCCTGGAGTGTACTGAGGGGAACCCGAGACACTGAAGCTTTCTTT.

The rearrangement joins TRBV5-4 to TRBJ2-2, with 8 bases aligning to TRBD2. The CDR3 runs to 16 residues. CDR1 is SGHNT, CDR2 YYREEE, per germline (reference sequence). V lost 0 bases to trimming and J lost 5 bases; unmatched junction nucleotides: 6. The CDR3 coding sequence is TGTGCCAGCAGCTTGGGAAGCGGGAGTTGGACCGGGGAGCTGTTTTTT. Its protein product is CASSLGSGSWTGELFF.

Here the CDR3 DNA reads TGCAGTGCTAGACAGCCCGACCCCCGAGGCGCTTTCTTT. This codes for CSARQPDPRGAFF. V gene TRBV20-1 combines with J gene TRBJ1-1; D ambiguous. The germline V gene has CDR1 DFQATT and CDR2 SNEGSKA (reference sequence). This CDR3 region has 13 residues. The germline V and J ends were trimmed by 2 bases and 11 bases, with 18 bases remaining between them.

The gene calls are TRBV25-1 and TRBJ2-7, with 14 bases matching TRBD2. CDR3 length: 15 amino acids. In germline, CDR1 is MGHDK, CDR2 SYGVNS. V was pared by 7 bases and J by 3 bases, with 5 bases of the junction left unmatched. CDR3 in amino acids: CASTGTSGSFYEQYF. CDR3 DNA sequence: TGTGCCAGCACAGGGACTAGCGGGAGTTTCTACGAGCAGTACTTC.

The chain's CDR3 is CASSLKGGVTTGELFF. As DNA, the CDR3 is TGTGCCAGCAGCTTAAAGGGGGGGGTTACCACCGGGGAGCTGTTTTTT. J is TRBJ2-2 and V is TRBV5-6; the D gene is possibly TRBD2 (7 bases). The V end lost 2 bases, the J end lost 4 bases, and 15 bases lay between the germline ends. The germline V gene has CDR1 SGHDT and CDR2 YYEEEE. This CDR3 is built from 16 residues.